This T cell receptor (beta chain) was retrieved from a study of cytomegalovirus exposure and HLA in healthy donors. On the study more broadly: Findings of an earlier analysis included about 100 million unique TCR beta sequences from about 180 million T cells. Study outcomes and limitations: In a later analysis, TCR beta V- and J-gene trimming was associated with a missense DCLRE1C variant. Among TCR beta chains of equal frequency, HLA-associated ones were more clonally expanded in a later analysis.

This clone came up many times. What it binds is unknown. Between the trimmed V and J ends, which lost 2 bases and 7 bases, there was a span of 14 bases. This CDR3 is built from 15 residues. CDR1 is MGHDK, CDR2 SYGVNS, per germline. 60 Vbeta and 13 Jbeta primers were used in PCR. Some clones are missing from TCRdb's copy, which holds only in-frame ones; the method was immunoSEQ multiplex PCR. The sample gives about 120,000 clones, 70% to 90% of which show up once; 1.5% to 2% is in the top ten. Sample: PBMCs. The clonotype comes from a middle-aged man in good health and CMV-seronegative. This chain uses TRBV25-1 with TRBJ1-4, with D possibly matching TRBD1 (5 bases). The CDR3 nucleotides read TGTGCCAGCAGTGAAGATAACAGGAAAGGTGAAAAACTGTTTTTT. It is translated as CASSEDNRKGEKLFF.